This is a list of T cell receptor beta chains from one sample in a study of blood T cell repertoires in COVID-19. The assay was immunoSEQ multiplex PCR, and TCRdb's table has in-frame clones only and misses some. The sample shows 400,000 to 550,000 clones, around 89% of them seen only once. The sequencing sample was made of peripheral blood. The receptor source for this set is a woman between 25 and 40 years old with acute or convalescent COVID-19. The conserved cysteine and the conserved F or W are not part of the CDR3 here. Fields, in order: V gene, J gene, CDR3 protein.

V gene: TRBV6-5
J gene: TRBJ2-7
CDR3 protein: ASGAGQIYEQY

V gene: TRBV29-1
J gene: TRBJ2-5
CDR3 protein: SVARIQETQY

V gene: TRBV21-1
J gene: TRBJ2-7
CDR3 protein: ASTSRDSYEQY

V gene: TRBV18
J gene: TRBJ2-7
CDR3 protein: ASSPPSAYEQY

V gene: TRBV19
J gene: TRBJ1-2
CDR3 protein: ASSNREEGYGYT

V gene: TRBV5-4
J gene: TRBJ2-7
CDR3 protein: ASSLDILAGPSYEQY

V gene: TRBV18
J gene: TRBJ2-5
CDR3 protein: ASSPGGPETQY

V gene: TRBV10-2
J gene: TRBJ2-1
CDR3 protein: ASSTSGGSYNEQF

V gene: TRBV2
J gene: TRBJ2-7
CDR3 protein: ATQQGGRTYEQY

V gene: TRBV24-1
J gene: TRBJ2-5
CDR3 protein: ATSDTTRMETQY

V gene: TRBV10-3
J gene: TRBJ1-4
CDR3 protein: AISTTGDPTNEKLF

V gene: TRBV30
J gene: TRBJ2-7
CDR3 protein: AWSTPGTSFHEQY

V gene: TRBV27
J gene: TRBJ2-1
CDR3 protein: ASSLETQGLYNEQF

V gene: TRBV2
J gene: TRBJ2-1
CDR3 protein: ASSDASAGGHEQF

V gene: TRBV3-1/TRBV3-2
J gene: TRBJ1-2
CDR3 protein: ASSQDHRGANYGYT

V gene: TRBV28
J gene: TRBJ1-1
CDR3 protein: ASRDSGNTEAF

V gene: TRBV9
J gene: TRBJ2-3
CDR3 protein: ASSRRTGDTDTQY

V gene: TRBV24-1
J gene: TRBJ2-7
CDR3 protein: ATSARGGTHLYEQY

V gene: TRBV3-1/TRBV3-2
J gene: TRBJ1-2
CDR3 protein: ASSQGTLAGLEGYT

V gene: TRBV3-1/TRBV3-2
J gene: TRBJ1-3
CDR3 protein: ASSPGISGNTIY

V gene: TRBV2
J gene: TRBJ2-7
CDR3 protein: ASAVGRGQGPGHEQY

V gene: TRBV7-6
J gene: TRBJ1-4
CDR3 protein: ASSLEAGLNEKLF

V gene: TRBV9
J gene: TRBJ2-5
CDR3 protein: ASRIPGETQY